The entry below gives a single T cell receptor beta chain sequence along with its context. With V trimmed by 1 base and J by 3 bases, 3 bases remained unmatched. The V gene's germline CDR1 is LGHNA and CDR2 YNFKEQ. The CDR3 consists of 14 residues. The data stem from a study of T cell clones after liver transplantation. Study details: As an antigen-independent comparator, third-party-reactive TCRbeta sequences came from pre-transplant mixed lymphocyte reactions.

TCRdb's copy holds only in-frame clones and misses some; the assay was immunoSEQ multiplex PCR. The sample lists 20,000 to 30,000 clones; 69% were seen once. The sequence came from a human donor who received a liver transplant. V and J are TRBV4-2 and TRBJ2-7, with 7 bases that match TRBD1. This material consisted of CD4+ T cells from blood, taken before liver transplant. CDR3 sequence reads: CASSQGTGDYEQYF. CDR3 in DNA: TGTGCCAGCAGCCAAGGGACAGGAGACTACGAGCAGTACTTC.